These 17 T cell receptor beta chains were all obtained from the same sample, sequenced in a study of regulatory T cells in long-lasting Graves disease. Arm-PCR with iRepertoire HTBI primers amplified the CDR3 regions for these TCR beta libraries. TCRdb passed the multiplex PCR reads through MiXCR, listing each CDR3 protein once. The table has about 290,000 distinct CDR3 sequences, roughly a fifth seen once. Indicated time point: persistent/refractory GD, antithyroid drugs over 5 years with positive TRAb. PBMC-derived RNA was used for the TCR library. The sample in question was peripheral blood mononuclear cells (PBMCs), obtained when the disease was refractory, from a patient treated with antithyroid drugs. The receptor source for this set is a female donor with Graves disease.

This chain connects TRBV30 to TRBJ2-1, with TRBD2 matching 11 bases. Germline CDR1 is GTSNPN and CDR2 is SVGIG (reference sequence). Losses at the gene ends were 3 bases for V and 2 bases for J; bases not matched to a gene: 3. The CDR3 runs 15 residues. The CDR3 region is CAWSRLAGPYNEQFF. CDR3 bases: TGTGCCTGGAGCCGACTAGCGGGACCCTACAATGAGCAGTTCTTC.

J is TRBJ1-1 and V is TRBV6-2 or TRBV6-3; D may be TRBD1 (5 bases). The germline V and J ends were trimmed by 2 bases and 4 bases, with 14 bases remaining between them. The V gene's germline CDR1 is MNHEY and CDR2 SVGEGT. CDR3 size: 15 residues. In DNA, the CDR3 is TGTGCCAGCAGTTACCTGGGACGGCTGGGCACTGAAGCTTTCTTT. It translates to CASSYLGRLGTEAFF.

The CDR3 here is CASSGGGRDGYTF. DNA for the CDR3: TGTGCCAGCAGCGGAGGGGGCAGGGATGGCTACACCTTC. V gene TRBV4-2 combines with J gene TRBJ1-2, with 7 nucleotides matching TRBD1. This CDR3 contains 13 residues. The germline gives CDR1 LGHNA, CDR2 YNFKEQ. V was clipped by 5 bases and J by 6 bases; unmatched bases: 6.

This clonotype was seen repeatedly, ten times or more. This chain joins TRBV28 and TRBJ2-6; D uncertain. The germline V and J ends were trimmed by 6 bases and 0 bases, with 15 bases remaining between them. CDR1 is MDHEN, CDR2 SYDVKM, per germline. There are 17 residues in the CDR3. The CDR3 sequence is CASRPLGPDSGANVLTF. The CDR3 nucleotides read TGTGCCAGCAGGCCTCTAGGGCCGGACTCTGGGGCCAACGTCCTGACTTTC.

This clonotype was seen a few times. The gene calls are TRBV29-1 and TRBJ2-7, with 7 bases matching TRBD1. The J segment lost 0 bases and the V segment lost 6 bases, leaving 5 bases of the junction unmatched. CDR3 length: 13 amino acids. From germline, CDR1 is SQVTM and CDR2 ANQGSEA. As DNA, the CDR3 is TGCAGCGTAACCGGGACAGTCTCCTACGAGCAGTACTTC. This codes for CSVTGTVSYEQYF.

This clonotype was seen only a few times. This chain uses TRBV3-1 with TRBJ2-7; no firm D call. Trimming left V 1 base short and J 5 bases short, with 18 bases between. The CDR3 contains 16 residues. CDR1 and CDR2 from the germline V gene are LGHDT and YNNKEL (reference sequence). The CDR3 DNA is TGTGCCAGCAGCCAAGGAATCGCTAGAGCTCAGGACGAGCAGTACTTC. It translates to CASSQGIARAQDEQYF.

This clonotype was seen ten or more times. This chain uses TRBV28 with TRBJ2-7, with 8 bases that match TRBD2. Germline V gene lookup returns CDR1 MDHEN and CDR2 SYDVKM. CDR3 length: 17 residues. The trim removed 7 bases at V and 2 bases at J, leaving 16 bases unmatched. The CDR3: CASKEFKGGRSAYEQYF. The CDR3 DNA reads TGTGCCAGCAAGGAGTTTAAAGGCGGGAGGTCTGCCTACGAGCAGTACTTC.

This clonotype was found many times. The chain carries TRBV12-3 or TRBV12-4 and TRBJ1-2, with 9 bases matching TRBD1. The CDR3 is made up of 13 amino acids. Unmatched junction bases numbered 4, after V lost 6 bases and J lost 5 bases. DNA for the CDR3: TGTGCCAGCAGCAGAGACAGGGGGTATGGCTACACCTTC. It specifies CASSRDRGYGYTF.

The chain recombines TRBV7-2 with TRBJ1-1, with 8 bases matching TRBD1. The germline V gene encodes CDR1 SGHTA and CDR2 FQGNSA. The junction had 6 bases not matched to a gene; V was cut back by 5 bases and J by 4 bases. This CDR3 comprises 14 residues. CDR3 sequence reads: CASSPVTGATEAFF. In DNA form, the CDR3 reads TGTGCCAGCAGCCCAGTGACAGGGGCCACTGAAGCTTTCTTT. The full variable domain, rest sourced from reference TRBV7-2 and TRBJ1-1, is GAGVSQSPSNKVTEKGKDVELRCDPISGHTALYWYRQSLGQGLEFLIYFQGNSAPDKSGLPSDRFSAERTGGSVSTLTIQRTQQEDSAVYLCASSPVTGATEAFFGQGTRLTVV.

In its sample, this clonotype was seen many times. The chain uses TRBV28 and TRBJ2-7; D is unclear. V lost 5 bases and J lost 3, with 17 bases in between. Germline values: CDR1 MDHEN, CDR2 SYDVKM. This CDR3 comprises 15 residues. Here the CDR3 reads CASSPLTPHGYEQYF. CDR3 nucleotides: TGTGCCAGCAGTCCACTAACCCCTCACGGCTACGAGCAGTACTTC.

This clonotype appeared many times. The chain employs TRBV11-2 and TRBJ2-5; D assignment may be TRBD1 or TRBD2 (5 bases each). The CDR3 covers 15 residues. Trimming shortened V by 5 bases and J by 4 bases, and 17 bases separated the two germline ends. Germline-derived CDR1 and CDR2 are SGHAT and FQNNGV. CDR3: CASSLGRIIAETQYF. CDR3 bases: TGTGCCAGCAGCCTGGGACGTATAATTGCAGAGACCCAGTACTTC. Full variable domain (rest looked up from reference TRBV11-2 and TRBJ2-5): EAGVAQSPRYKIIEKRQSVAFWCNPISGHATLYWYQQILGQGPKLLIQFQNNGVVDDSQLPKDRFSAERLKGVDSTLKIQPAKLEDSAVYLCASSLGRIIAETQYFGPGTRLLVL.

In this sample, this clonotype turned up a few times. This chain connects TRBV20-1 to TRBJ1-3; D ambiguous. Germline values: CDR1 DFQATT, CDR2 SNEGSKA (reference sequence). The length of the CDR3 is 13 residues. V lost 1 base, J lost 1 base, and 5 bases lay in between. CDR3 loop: CSARVGSGNTIYF. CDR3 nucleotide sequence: TGCAGTGCTAGAGTAGGGTCTGGAAACACCATATATTTT.

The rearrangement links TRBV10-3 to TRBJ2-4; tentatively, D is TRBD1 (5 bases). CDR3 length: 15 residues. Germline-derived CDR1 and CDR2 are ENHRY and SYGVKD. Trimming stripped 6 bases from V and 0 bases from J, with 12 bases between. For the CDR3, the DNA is TGTGCCATCAGCGACAGTACCCTAGCCAAAAACATTCAGTACTTC. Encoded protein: CAISDSTLAKNIQYF.

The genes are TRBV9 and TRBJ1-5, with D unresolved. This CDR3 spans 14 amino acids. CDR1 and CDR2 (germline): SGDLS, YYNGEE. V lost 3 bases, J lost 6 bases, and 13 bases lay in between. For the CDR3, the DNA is TGTGCCAGCAGCGGAGACTCCGGGCTTCAGCCCCAGCATTTT. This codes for CASSGDSGLQPQHF. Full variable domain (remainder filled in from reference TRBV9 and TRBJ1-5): DSGVTQTPKHLITATGQRVTLRCSPRSGDLSVYWYQQSLDQGLQFLIQYYNGEERAKGNILERFSAQQFPDLHSELNLSSLELGDSALYFCASSGDSGLQPQHFGDGTRLSIL.

CDR3 sequence: CASNRPTDRDDNEQYF. As DNA, the CDR3 is TGCGCCAGCAATCGCCCTACCGACAGGGACGATAACGAGCAGTACTTC. The genes are TRBV4-3 and TRBJ2-7, with 7 positions matching TRBD1. The ends lost 7 bases at V and 5 bases at J; junction bases unmatched: 17. The CDR3 contains 16 residues. Per germline, CDR1 LGHNA and CDR2 YSLEER.

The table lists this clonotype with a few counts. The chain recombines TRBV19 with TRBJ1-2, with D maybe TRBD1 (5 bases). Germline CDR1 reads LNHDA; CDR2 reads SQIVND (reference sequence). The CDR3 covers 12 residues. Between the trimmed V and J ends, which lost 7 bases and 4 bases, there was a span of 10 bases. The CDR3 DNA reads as TGTGCCAGTAAAGGGGCTCCCTATGGCTACACCTTC. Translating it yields CASKGAPYGYTF.

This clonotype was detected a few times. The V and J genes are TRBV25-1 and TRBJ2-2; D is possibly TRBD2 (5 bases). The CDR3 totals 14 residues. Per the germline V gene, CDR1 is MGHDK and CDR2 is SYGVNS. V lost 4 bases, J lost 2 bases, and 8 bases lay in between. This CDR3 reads CASSAGLNTGELFF. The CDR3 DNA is TGTGCCAGCAGTGCTGGACTTAACACCGGGGAGCTGTTTTTT.